These 10 T cell receptor beta chains were sequenced from one sample in a study of blood T cell repertoires in COVID-19. Some clones are missing from TCRdb's copy, which holds only in-frame ones; the method was immunoSEQ multiplex PCR. The data show about 300,000 clones, roughly 90% seen once. Sample: peripheral blood. Receptors originate from a man younger than 35 who had recovered from COVID-19.

The J gene is TRBJ2-3, the V gene TRBV30; perhaps TRBD1 as D (6 bases). Germline V gene lookup returns CDR1 GTSNPN and CDR2 SVGIG (reference sequence). The CDR3 has 17 amino acids. Trimming cost V 0 bases and J 0 bases, with 16 bases left between them. The CDR3 loop is CAWSVYRVLSSTDTQYF. DNA of the CDR3: TGTGCCTGGAGTGTCTACAGGGTCCTCTCTAGCACAGATACGCAGTATTTT.

The chain carries TRBV12-3 or TRBV12-4 and TRBJ2-7, with TRBD2 as a possible D gene (5 bases). V lost 0 bases, J lost 6 bases, and 9 bases lay in between. The CDR3 covers 13 residues. CDR3 amino acids: CASSLAWLAEQYF. In nucleotides, the CDR3 is TGTGCCAGCAGTTTAGCTTGGCTAGCCGAGCAGTACTTC.

This clone was seen only once. The chain couples TRBV5-1 to TRBJ2-5, with 10 bases lining up with TRBD2. Germline V CDR1 and CDR2: SGHRS, YFSETQ. The V and J ends lost 1 base and 6 bases, in that order; junction bases with no gene match: 12. The CDR3 sequence is 17 residues long. The CDR3 bases are TGCGCCAGCAGCTTGAGGGGGCAGGCTAGCGGGAGTAAGACCCAGTACTTC. Its translation is CASSLRGQASGSKTQYF.

The chain joins TRBV4-3 to TRBJ1-6; a weak D match, TRBD1 (5 bases). The germline V gene has CDR1 LGHNA and CDR2 YSLEER. Trimming shortened V by 0 bases and J by 6 bases, and 18 bases separated the two germline ends. This CDR3 is 18 amino acids long. The CDR3 here is CASSQDRRAGPTNSPLHF. DNA for the CDR3: TGCGCCAGCAGCCAAGATCGTCGCGCAGGGCCAACTAATTCACCCCTCCACTTT.

V is TRBV5-1 and J is TRBJ2-3, with TRBD2 matching 9 bases. The V gene's germline CDR1 is SGHRS and CDR2 YFSETQ. This CDR3 region has 14 residues. V lost 4 bases and J lost 3; bases outside the gene matches: 3. CDR3 in DNA: TGCGCCAGCAGCGAGGGACTAGCAACAGATACGCAGTATTTT. Its protein is CASSEGLATDTQYF. The whole variable domain, remainder taken from reference TRBV5-1 and TRBJ2-3, is KAGVTQTPRYLIKTRGQQVTLSCSPISGHRSVSWYQQTPGQGLQFLFEYFSETQRNKGNFPGRFSGRQFSNSRSEMNVSTLELGDSALYLCASSEGLATDTQYFGPGTRLTVL.

This chain uses TRBV11-2 with TRBJ2-1; the match to TRBD2 covers 10 bases. Germline CDR1 SGHAT, CDR2 FQNNGV. Trimming removed 5 bases from V and 4 bases from J; junction bases left unmatched: 5. The CDR3 loop spans 15 amino acids. The CDR3 DNA reads as TGTGCCAGCAGCCGCGGGACTAGCGCATACAATGAGCAGTTCTTC. This sequence encodes CASSRGTSAYNEQFF.

This clone was observed a single time. The chain employs TRBV7-2 and TRBJ1-2; TRBD1 matches at 7 bases. The CDR3 length is 14 residues. CDR1 and CDR2 from the germline V gene are SGHTA and FQGNSA. The trim removed 1 base at V and 4 bases at J, leaving 3 bases unmatched. The CDR3 DNA follows: TGTGCCAGCAGCTTAGAGGGGGCGGGCTATGGCTACACCTTC. Translating it yields CASSLEGAGYGYTF. The whole variable domain, remainder taken from reference TRBV7-2 and TRBJ1-2, is GAGVSQSPSNKVTEKGKDVELRCDPISGHTALYWYRQSLGQGLEFLIYFQGNSAPDKSGLPSDRFSAERTGGSVSTLTIQRTQQEDSAVYLCASSLEGAGYGYTFGSGTRLTVV.

The chain employs TRBV11-2 and TRBJ2-5; D not certain. This CDR3 comprises 10 residues. Looked up from germline, CDR1 is SGHAT and CDR2 is FQNNGV. The V gene lost 4 bases and the J gene lost 7 bases, with 4 bases spanning the gap. CDR3 nucleotide sequence: TGTGCCAGCAGCTCGTCGACCCAGTACTTC. This gives the protein CASSSSTQYF.

This chain uses TRBV5-4 with TRBJ2-2; a weak D match, TRBD1 (7 bases). CDR1 and CDR2 (germline): SGHNT, YYREEE (reference sequence). Trimming removed 1 base from V and 6 bases from J, with 10 bases in between. The CDR3 is 14 residues long. The CDR3 nucleotides are TGTGCCAGCAGCTTGCAGGGGGGCGCCGGGGAGCTGTTTTTT. It translates to CASSLQGGAGELFF.

This clone was recorded once. This rearrangement joins TRBV27 to TRBJ2-7, with a tentative D call TRBD2 (6 bases). V lost 6 bases to trimming and J lost 3 bases, with 15 bases between them. Germline-derived CDR1 and CDR2 are MNHEY and SMNVEV (reference sequence). The CDR3 loop spans 14 amino acids. CDR3 coding DNA: TGTGCCAGCAGCCGTCTCGGAGGGGTCTACGAGCAGTACTTC. It codes for CASSRLGGVYEQYF.